This TCR beta chain was captured by sequencing in a study of technical replicates of blood from a handful of donors. Clones were read by immunoSEQ multiplex PCR, and TCRdb kept only the in-frame ones, dropping some. This sample yields about 94,000 clones, of which almost 96% are seen a single time; roughly 0.22% belongs to the top ten. The V gene's germline CDR1 is LNHDA and CDR2 SQIVND (reference sequence). The CDR3 loop spans 16 amino acids. Sequencing was carried out using T cells isolated from PBMCs. This chain connects TRBV19 to TRBJ1-5; TRBD1 agrees at 10 bases. The clonotype comes from a human donor in good health. CDR3 sequence reads: CLGFTRDRGCNQPQHF. The CDR3, as DNA: TGTTTAGGATTCACCCGGGACAGGGGATGCAATCAGCCCCAGCATTTT.